A selection of T cell receptor beta chains follows, all from one sample in a study of cytomegalovirus exposure and HLA in healthy donors. Profiling relied on immunoSEQ multiplex PCR, and the TCRdb table lists in-frame clones only, not all of them. This sample has 200,000 to 250,000 clones, with 70% to 85% found just once. Sequenced input: PBMCs. Receptor source: an older woman in good health and CMV-seropositive. Each CDR3 is given with its conserved first and last residue. The D gene is left open where the match is weak. Some rows mark clone size as missing; the rest say once, few, many or name a class of expanded clone.

D: .
size: .
V: TRBV29-1
J: TRBJ1-4
DNA: TGCAGCGTTGAGGACACAAATAATGAAAAACTGTTTTTT
CDR3: CSVEDTNNEKLFF

D: TRBD1
size: .
V: TRBV27
J: TRBJ2-7
DNA: TGTGCCAGCAGGTTGGGGACAGACCCTTCCTACGAGCAGTACTTC
CDR3: CASRLGTDPSYEQYF

D: .
size: .
V: TRBV29-1
J: TRBJ2-5
DNA: TGCAGCGTTGGGGCGTATTCGAAGACCCAGTACTTC
CDR3: CSVGAYSKTQYF

D: .
size: .
V: TRBV6-5
J: TRBJ1-3
DNA: TGTGCCAGCAGCCGGACAGAACTTTCTGGAAACACCATATATTTT
CDR3: CASSRTELSGNTIYF

D: .
size: many
V: TRBV2
J: TRBJ1-4
DNA: TGTGCCAGCGGAGGTAACCTCTTGTTTTGG
CDR3: CASGGNLLFW

D: TRBD1
size: .
V: TRBV6-1
J: TRBJ2-7
DNA: TGTGCCAGCAGTGGACCGGGACAGGCCCCCTACGAACAGTACTTC
CDR3: CASSGPGQAPYEQYF

D: TRBD2
size: .
V: TRBV7-2
J: TRBJ2-3
DNA: TGTGCCAGCAGCTTACAACTAGCGGGGGTTTCAGATACGCAGTATTTT
CDR3: CASSLQLAGVSDTQYF

D: .
size: .
V: TRBV28
J: TRBJ1-2
DNA: TGTGCCAGCAGTTCCGGGACACTCTATGGCTACACCTTC
CDR3: CASSSGTLYGYTF

D: .
size: .
V: TRBV5-5
J: TRBJ2-6
DNA: TGTGCCAGCAGCCCGAGGTCTGGGGCCAACGTCCTGACTTTC
CDR3: CASSPRSGANVLTF

D: .
size: .
V: TRBV7-9
J: TRBJ2-2
DNA: TGTGCCAAGCAGGGGACAACGAACACCGGGGAGCTGTTTTTT
CDR3: CAKQGTTNTGELFF

D: .
size: .
V: TRBV7-8
J: TRBJ2-3
DNA: TGTGCCAGCAGCAGAAGTGGACACACAGATACGCAGTATTTT
CDR3: CASSRSGHTDTQYF

D: TRBD2
size: .
V: TRBV11-2
J: TRBJ2-3
DNA: TGTGCCAGCAGCTTATGGTCTAGCGGGAGCGGAGATACGCAGTATTTT
CDR3: CASSLWSSGSGDTQYF

D: .
size: .
V: TRBV27
J: TRBJ2-5
DNA: TGTGCCAGCAGTCACAGGAGCAGAGAGACCCAGTACTTC
CDR3: CASSHRSRETQYF

D: .
size: many
V: TRBV28
J: TRBJ2-7
DNA: TGTGCCAGCGCGAATCGGGGCCGGGAGACCGACTACGAGCAGTACTTC
CDR3: CASANRGRETDYEQYF

D: .
size: .
V: TRBV5-1
J: TRBJ2-1
DNA: TGCGCCAGCAGCTCGTCCCCCGTACAGGCCGCCAATGAGCAGTTCTTC
CDR3: CASSSSPVQAANEQFF

D: .
size: .
V: TRBV6-1
J: TRBJ2-2
DNA: TGTGCCAGCAGTTATTTTTCGAACACCGGGGAGCTGTTTTTT
CDR3: CASSYFSNTGELFF

D: .
size: .
V: TRBV7-2
J: TRBJ1-2
DNA: TGTGCCAGCGCCCAAGTAACATTGGGGCATGGCTACACCTTC
CDR3: CASAQVTLGHGYTF

D: .
size: .
V: TRBV12-5
J: TRBJ1-5
DNA: TGTGCTAGTGGCACCCCCTCGACAAGGCCCCAGCATTTT
CDR3: CASGTPSTRPQHF

D: TRBD1
size: .
V: TRBV6-5
J: TRBJ1-2
DNA: TGTGCCAGCAGTTACACCGGGACAGGGATTAATGGCTACACCTTC
CDR3: CASSYTGTGINGYTF

D: TRBD1
size: .
V: TRBV4-2
J: TRBJ2-1
DNA: TGTGCCAGCAGCCCGGGACAGGGGATCAATGAGCAGTTCTTC
CDR3: CASSPGQGINEQFF

D: TRBD1
size: .
V: TRBV6-1
J: TRBJ1-2
DNA: TGTGCCAGCAGTCAAGTACCGGGACAGGGAAGCTATGGCTACACCTTC
CDR3: CASSQVPGQGSYGYTF

D: .
size: .
V: TRBV14
J: TRBJ2-7
DNA: TGTGCCAGCAGCCCCAACGCGGGGAGCCAAAGGTGGGAGCAGTACTTC
CDR3: CASSPNAGSQRWEQYF

D: TRBD1
size: .
V: TRBV27
J: TRBJ2-7
DNA: TGTGCCAGCAGGAAGGGACAGGACTCCTACGAGCAGTACTTC
CDR3: CASRKGQDSYEQYF

D: .
size: few
V: TRBV15
J: TRBJ2-6
DNA: TGTGCCACCAGCAGAGAGGGCACTGGGGCCAACGTCCTGACTTTC
CDR3: CATSREGTGANVLTF

D: .
size: .
V: TRBV4-1
J: TRBJ1-1
DNA: TGCGCCAGCAGCCAAGCCTTTCAGGGGAGAAGTGAAGCTTTCTTT
CDR3: CASSQAFQGRSEAFF

D: TRBD2
size: .
V: TRBV7-9
J: TRBJ2-7
DNA: TGTGCCAGCAGCCTATTAAGCGGGAGGGGGACCTACGAGCAGTACTTC
CDR3: CASSLLSGRGTYEQYF

D: TRBD1
size: .
V: TRBV5-1
J: TRBJ2-2
DNA: TGCGCCAGCTTGGGACAGCACACCGGGGAGCTGTTTTTT
CDR3: CASLGQHTGELFF

D: TRBD2
size: few
V: TRBV19
J: TRBJ2-7
DNA: TGTGCCAGTAGTCTCGTTGGGAGGGATGAGCAGTACTTC
CDR3: CASSLVGRDEQYF

D: TRBD2
size: .
V: TRBV5-1
J: TRBJ2-1
DNA: TGCGCCAGCAGCGACGCTAGCGGGGGGAATGAGCAGTTCTTC
CDR3: CASSDASGGNEQFF

D: .
size: once
V: TRBV5-1
J: TRBJ1-2
DNA: TGCGCCAGCAGTCCCGACAGGCACTATGGCTACACCTTC
CDR3: CASSPDRHYGYTF

D: .
size: .
V: TRBV6-5
J: TRBJ1-2
DNA: TGTGCCAGCAGACCCCCCGGGGTGGGTGGCTACACCTTC
CDR3: CASRPPGVGGYTF

D: .
size: .
V: TRBV2
J: TRBJ2-2
DNA: TGTGCCATGTTGCGTTACACCGGGGAGCTGTTTTTT
CDR3: CAMLRYTGELFF

D: .
size: once
V: TRBV14
J: TRBJ2-5
DNA: TGTGCCAGCAGCCAAGTGGGAGGTTACGAGACCCAGTACTTC
CDR3: CASSQVGGYETQYF

D: TRBD1
size: few
V: TRBV27
J: TRBJ2-1
DNA: TGTGCCAGCAGTTTGGGGCAGGGGGAGTTGGATGAGCAGTTCTTC
CDR3: CASSLGQGELDEQFF

D: .
size: once
V: TRBV5-8
J: TRBJ1-1
DNA: TGTGCCAGCAGTTCAATCAGGGTAAAGACTGAAGCTTTCTTT
CDR3: CASSSIRVKTEAFF

D: .
size: .
V: TRBV2
J: TRBJ1-3
DNA: TGTGCCAGCAGTGGGACATACTCTGGAAACACCATATATTTT
CDR3: CASSGTYSGNTIYF

D: .
size: .
V: TRBV7-3
J: TRBJ2-1
DNA: TGTGCCAGCAGCTTGGCGGCCGCGTCGGCCTACAATGAGCAGTTCTTC
CDR3: CASSLAAASAYNEQFF

D: TRBD1
size: few
V: TRBV9
J: TRBJ2-5
DNA: TGTGCCAGCAGCCCGAAACAGGGGGCTAGTGAAGAGACCCAGTACTTC
CDR3: CASSPKQGASEETQYF

D: .
size: .
V: TRBV7-9
J: TRBJ1-1
DNA: TGTGCCAGCAGCTTAGACAGGAACACTGAAGCTTTCTTT
CDR3: CASSLDRNTEAFF

D: .
size: few
V: TRBV19
J: TRBJ2-3
DNA: TGTGCCAGTAGTATAGTGGGGACAGCGGGAGATACGCAGTATTTT
CDR3: CASSIVGTAGDTQYF

D: TRBD1
size: .
V: TRBV27
J: TRBJ1-1
DNA: TGTGCCAGCAGTTGGGGGGGGACAGGGAGGAGGGCTTTCTTT
CDR3: CASSWGGTGRRAFF

D: TRBD2
size: .
V: TRBV9
J: TRBJ2-7
DNA: TGTGCCAGCAGCGTAGGGCTAGAGACCGGGACTAGCGGCTACGAGCAGTACTTC
CDR3: CASSVGLETGTSGYEQYF

D: .
size: few
V: TRBV5-1
J: TRBJ1-2
DNA: TGCGCCAGCAGCTTGGCCCTCGGAGGAGGGGTGGGTGGCTACACCTTC
CDR3: CASSLALGGGVGGYTF

D: .
size: .
V: TRBV5-1
J: TRBJ1-4
DNA: TGCGCCAGCAGCTCAACTCCGGGACACCTGACAACTAATGAAAAACTGTTTTTT
CDR3: CASSSTPGHLTTNEKLFF

D: TRBD1
size: .
V: TRBV6-4
J: TRBJ2-5
DNA: TGTGCCAGCAGCCCGACAGGGGGCGGCGAGACCCAGTACTTC
CDR3: CASSPTGGGETQYF

D: TRBD1
size: .
V: TRBV30
J: TRBJ1-2
DNA: TGTGCCTGGAGTGTACAGGGGCTGGGCTACACCTTC
CDR3: CAWSVQGLGYTF

D: .
size: .
V: TRBV7-9
J: TRBJ1-5
DNA: TGTGCCAGCAGCTTAGGGGTAGGGGCTCAGCCCCAGCATTTT
CDR3: CASSLGVGAQPQHF

D: .
size: few
V: TRBV5-1
J: TRBJ2-7
DNA: TGCGCCAGCAGCCAGCGACCTCCGGGACAGCGGGCAGCCTACGAGCAGTACTTC
CDR3: CASSQRPPGQRAAYEQYF

D: .
size: .
V: TRBV2
J: TRBJ2-7
DNA: TGTGCCAGCGGGGGGGCCAGGAGCTCCTACGAGCAGTACTTC
CDR3: CASGGARSSYEQYF

D: TRBD1
size: .
V: TRBV6-1
J: TRBJ2-5
DNA: TGTGCCAGCCAACGAGCAGGGGGAGAGACCCAGTACTTC
CDR3: CASQRAGGETQYF